This T cell receptor beta chain is from a study of blood T cell repertoires in COVID-19 (dated by TCRdb to about 2020). Some background on the complete study: Samples covering the acute and convalescent phases of COVID-19 were provided by collaborators in the United States, Italy and Spain. Where available, HLA class I and class II types were obtained from metadata supplied by the sample provider rather than from assay-based typing. The dataset comprised deeply sampled blood TCRbeta repertoires from subjects exposed to, actively infected with, or recovered from COVID-19. The prospective study material was composed of cDNA or gDNA derived from T cells, B-cell-depleted T cells, or PBMCs. Sample metadata almost always included a de-identified subject ID, COVID-19 status, age in years and sex. The samples were drawn from the first 160 participants of the ongoing ImmuneRACE study and from 1,254 subjects provided by 6 global collaborators. A freely available public database, intended as a resource for researchers studying the immune response to SARS-CoV-2, is where the repertoires were released.

TCRbeta CDR3 regions were amplified from genomic DNA by means of the immunoSEQ Assay, a bias-controlled multiplex PCR. On the study's bioinformatics: The number of nucleated cells in each sample was estimated from the amplification of reference gene primers within the assay. Sequence reads were collapsed and filtered to measure the absolute abundance of every unique TCRbeta CDR3 rearrangement. For each sample, productive Simpson clonality was calculated as the square root of Simpson's diversity index across productive rearrangements. Entries here come from immuneACCESS through TCRdb and include only in-frame sequences with V and J called. Some clones fail to appear in such tables; in the studies checked, an unresolved V gene covers under half of the shortfall, and the cause of the remainder is unknown. V, J and clone size are those of that table, while D and trimming were read from the DNA. Here the sample has 300,000 to 450,000 clones; about 85% occur a single time. The top ten constitute roughly 3.7% of the sample.

Each collaborating institution followed its own protocols to collect whole blood in K2EDTA tubes. For TCRbeta analysis, collaborators shipped samples in one of three forms: frozen whole blood, isolated PBMCs, or DNA extracted from either of those sample types. The CDR3 measures 13 amino acids from cysteine to phenylalanine. The read is trimmed to its CDR3 DNA, 39 bases read in frame from base 1. CDR1 and CDR2 (ENHRY, SYGVKD) derive from the germline V gene. V ends up 2 bases short and J 5 bases short, with an unmatched junction base count of 0. Note on this clone: Its antigen is currently not known. One base away there is no much larger clone; base qualities are not given.

The paper as a whole reports these results and caveats: The quantity of clinical and demographic metadata differed by source and by participant and was supplied without curation.

The chain couples TRBV10-3 to TRBJ2-4; the junction holds 7 bases that match TRBD1. The source is a woman under 30 with acute or convalescent COVID-19. Material for sequencing was peripheral blood. The sequenced DNA: TGTGCCATCAGTGAGGGACAGGAAAACATTCAGTACTTC. Its protein reads: CAISEGQENIQYF.